A single sample is the source of the 10 T cell receptor beta chains below, sequenced in a study of esophageal squamous cell carcinoma under preoperative chemotherapy. TCRdb re-derived calls from the PCR reads in MiXCR, one entry per CDR3 protein. The data hold some 11,000 distinct CDR3 sequences, with 63% observed a single time. Noted time point: after preoperative PTX-NDP chemotherapy. This sample was taken from a patient given preoperative chemotherapy. All receptors derive from a human donor with esophageal squamous cell carcinoma. The donor label of this sample is uncertain.

This clonotype appeared many times. This chain links TRBV6-1 with TRBJ2-1, with D unresolved. The CDR3 consists of 13 residues. Trimming removed 1 base at V and 9 bases at J, with 10 bases between. The V gene's germline CDR1 is MNHNS and CDR2 SASEGT. Written as DNA, the CDR3 is TGTGCCAGCAGTGAAGTCTCAAATCGTGAGCAGTTCTTC. Residues: CASSEVSNREQFF.

As for this clonotype: A read error may produce the germline difference seen at one junction end. The V gene is TRBV6-1, the J gene TRBJ2-3; the D gene is possibly TRBD2 (5 bases). Germline-derived CDR1 and CDR2 are MNHNS and SASEGT. This CDR3 contains 17 residues. CDR3 DNA sequence: TGTGCCAGCAGTCTGGACTCCGTTGCTCTGCCTAAAAATGCGCAGTTCTTT. It yields the protein CASSLDSVALPKNAQFF.

The chain recombines TRBV6-1 with TRBJ2-1; TRBD2 matches at 10 bases. V was clipped by 6 bases and J by 7 bases; unmatched bases: 3. The germline gives CDR1 MNHNS, CDR2 SASEGT. CDR3 length equals 13 residues. The chain's CDR3 is CASRASGGNEQFF. Here the CDR3 DNA reads TGTGCCAGCAGGGCTAGCGGGGGTAATGAGCAGTTCTTC.

The J gene is TRBJ1-2, the V gene TRBV10-3, with D maybe TRBD1 (6 bases). Germline V gene data show CDR1 as ENHRY and CDR2 as SYGVKD. The CDR3 has 14 residues. The V and J ends lost 8 bases and 3 bases respectively, with 16 bases between them. The DNA of the CDR3 is TGTGCCATCCTTGACGGGGGCGCCTACTATGGCTACACCTTC. Translation: CAILDGGAYYGYTF.

This sequence joins TRBV6-4 and TRBJ2-2; D tentatively reads TRBD1 or TRBD2 (6 bases each). V shed 6 bases and J shed 2 bases, with 10 bases lying between them. The CDR3 runs to 14 residues. Germline values: CDR1 MRHNA, CDR2 SNTAGT. In nucleotides, the CDR3 is TGTGCCAGCAGCACAGGGACTAACACCGGGGAGCTGTTTTTT. Translation gives CASSTGTNTGELFF.

V usage is TRBV6-1 and J usage is TRBJ2-1; D possibly corresponds to TRBD2 (6 bases). V was shortened by 6 bases and J by 10 bases, with 19 bases between the two germline ends. Germline CDR1 is MNHNS and CDR2 is SASEGT. This CDR3 is 14 amino acids long. In nucleotides, the CDR3 is TGTGCCAGCAGGGGCGGGGATAGCTCCTACGAGCAGTTCTTC. It is translated as CASRGGDSSYEQFF.

J is TRBJ2-3 and V is TRBV6-1; D remains unclear. Per germline, CDR1 MNHNS and CDR2 SASEGT. The V end was cut by 9 bases, the J end by 0 bases, with 16 bases between. The CDR3 covers 15 residues. The CDR3: CARGLQAVSTDTQYF. DNA of the CDR3: TGTGCCAGGGGTCTCCAGGCTGTGAGCACAGATACGCAGTATTTT.

This clonotype is medium-sized (0.01 to 0.1%). This chain connects TRBV11-2 to TRBJ1-4; D is unresolved. Looked up from germline, CDR1 is SGHAT and CDR2 is FQNNGV. The CDR3 spans 16 residues. Trimming removed 2 bases at V and 0 bases at J, with 10 bases between. CDR3 in DNA: TGTGCCAGCAGCTTATTCAGCAGTGCAACTAATGAAAAACTGTTTTTT. This sequence encodes CASSLFSSATNEKLFF. Combining the CDR3 with reference TRBV11-2 and TRBJ1-4 gives the whole variable domain EAGVAQSPRYKIIEKRQSVAFWCNPISGHATLYWYQQILGQGPKLLIQFQNNGVVDDSQLPKDRFSAERLKGVDSTLKIQPAKLEDSAVYLCASSLFSSATNEKLFFGSGTQLSVL.

The table lists this clonotype with a few counts. The rearrangement joins TRBV6-5 to TRBJ2-5, with 11 bases that match TRBD2. The J call may not be correct, given that the DNA end is closer to TRBJ2-7. CDR3 length equals 15 residues. The germline V gene encodes CDR1 MNHEY and CDR2 SVGAGI. The CDR3 region is CASRLTSGSGYEQYF. The CDR3 bases are TGTGCCAGCAGGCTTACTAGCGGGAGTGGCTACGAGCAGTACTTC.

The chain employs TRBV6-1 and TRBJ2-1; D gene ambiguous. The length of the CDR3 is 15 residues. CDR1 is MNHNS, CDR2 SASEGT, per germline. V gave up 4 bases and J gave up 3 bases, with 13 bases separating them. The CDR3 nucleotides are TGTGCCAGCAGTGCCTATGCGGTACTCTACAATGAGCAGTTCTTC. Amino acids: CASSAYAVLYNEQFF.